This TCR beta chain comes out of a study of CD8 T cells in Susac syndrome (dated by TCRdb to the late 2010s). Regarding the study in general: Among the sequenced Susac syndrome patients, about 6 had clinically active disease and under ten were in clinical remission. At the time of blood withdrawal, Susac syndrome patients were either therapy-naive, taking corticosteroids (with some also receiving IVIg), or on IVIg alone. Repertoire sequencing was used to test whether CD8+ T cell activation and differentiation in Susac syndrome was antigen driven. Study-level results and caveats: The TCR sequencing and HLA analysis was acknowledged to have included a relatively small number of individuals. In the CD4+ T cell repertoire of Susac syndrome patients, clonal expansion was not detected.

From a lookup of the germline V gene (reference sequence), CDR1 and CDR2 are LNHDA and SQIVND. The germline V and J ends show losses of 7 bases and 8 bases respectively, and no gene match explains 5 bases of the junction. The CDR3 has 13 amino acids, counting the end cysteine and phenylalanine. Only the CDR3 region is kept as DNA, spanning 39 bases read in frame from base 1. RNA was extracted using the RNeasy kit, and about 0.45 to 1 microgram was reverse transcribed with random hexamers. The immunoSEQ multiplex PCR assay, covering 54 Vbeta and 13 Jbeta segments, was used to amplify TCR beta CDR3 regions. To correct PCR amplification bias, a synthetic template baseline was used for both primer optimization and computational correction. The published analysis was carried out like this. Reads were annotated to V, D and J genes per IMGT and analyzed with immunoSEQ Analyzer, keeping only productive sequences. To calculate clonality, Shannon entropy was normalized by log2 of the number of productive unique sequences and then subtracted from one. For each patient and control, public and private clones were evaluated within the 100 most prevalent clones. A clone was defined as Susac-specific if it was absent from the healthy and MS cohorts, from some 980 published viral clones and from other ImmuneACCESS disease sequences. TCRdb handled the public reads itself, with Q25 trimming in fastp and clone calling in MiXCR, and kept productive beta chains. Each CDR3 protein appears once, grouped with its most common genes and DNA. These V and J calls rely on TCRdb rather than the paper's analysis. Present in this sample are a few hundred thousand distinct CDR3 sequences, about 95% of which were seen just once. The ten largest make up approximately 0.15% of the sample.

Peripheral blood CD8+ and CD4+ T cells from healthy donors, Susac syndrome patients and multiple sclerosis patients were profiled by high-throughput TCR beta sequencing. Susac syndrome patients met recently defined diagnostic criteria for definite or probable disease. Bulk CD8+ and CD4+ T cells were purified by magnetic negative isolation, while CD8+ TEMRA cells were enriched using FACS. Blood was drawn into EDTA tubes, processed within 24 hours, and PBMCs were isolated by density gradient centrifugation. PBMCs intended for TCR sequencing were cryopreserved in liquid nitrogen and were subsequently thawed in a 37 degrees C water bath. The sorted or isolated CD4+, CD8+ and CD8+ TEMRA cells reached a purity of at least 90%. Worth noting for this clonotype: Its antigen remains undetermined. No qualities accompany the bases; no much larger clone lies one base away.

The chain is encoded by TRBV19 joined to TRBJ2-1, and TRBD1 aligns with 10 junction nucleotides. The clonotype was recovered from a human donor with Susac syndrome. The sequencing input was CD4+ T cells from PBMCs. The sequenced DNA: TGTGCCAGTATGATGGGACAGGGGTATGAGCAGTTCTTC. It translates to CASMMGQGYEQFF.